The 10 T cell receptor beta chains below all came from one sample that was sequenced in a study of molecular identifiers for immune sequencing clone quantification. One entry per CDR3 protein results from TCRdb running MiXCR on the PCR reads. The sample shows just over 95,000 distinct CDR3 sequences, 20% to 30% of them seen only once. Material: naive CD8+ T cells from blood, with Jurkat cell RNA spiked in. The subset here: FACS-sorted CD8+CD4-CCR7+CD45RA+ naive T cells. The receptors were sampled from a human donor in good health. Some libraries in this study had Jurkat cell RNA spiked in.

This clonotype was seen at least ten times. The CDR3 sequence: CASSLSLAGGVQETQYF. The CDR3, as DNA: TGTGCCAGCAGCTTATCTCTAGCGGGAGGGGTTCAAGAGACCCAGTACTTC. The chain employs TRBV11-2 and TRBJ2-5; 12 bases map to TRBD2. There are 17 residues in the CDR3. Germline CDR1 SGHAT, CDR2 FQNNGV. The trim removed 2 bases at V and 2 bases at J, leaving 6 bases unmatched.

The V gene is TRBV28, the J gene TRBJ2-2, with 7 bases lining up with TRBD1. The length of the CDR3 is 15 residues. The germline V gene encodes CDR1 MDHEN and CDR2 SYDVKM. The V gene end was trimmed by 9 bases and the J gene end by 0 bases; junction bases not matched to a gene: 7. The CDR3 is CASYTGTANTGELFF. The CDR3 region has the DNA TGTGCCAGTTATACCGGGACAGCGAACACCGGGGAGCTGTTTTTT.

Many counts were recorded for this clonotype. The chain joins TRBV6-1 to TRBJ1-5; a possible D gene is TRBD1 (6 bases). Trimming left V 7 bases short and J 5 bases short, with 15 bases between. The CDR3 loop spans 14 amino acids. Germline V lookup: CDR1 MNHNS, CDR2 SASEGT. The DNA for the CDR3 is TGTGCCAGCACCCACGGGGGCGAGTATCAGCCCCAGCATTTT. It specifies CASTHGGEYQPQHF.

The V and J genes are TRBV29-1 and TRBJ2-7; 9 bases line up with TRBD1. Trimming took 1 base from V and 1 from J; bases not matched to a gene: 5. CDR3 length equals 15 residues. Germline CDR1 is SQVTM and CDR2 is ANQGSEA. This CDR3 reads CSVEVPGTGSYEQYF. The CDR3 nucleotides are TGCAGCGTTGAAGTCCCCGGGACAGGGTCCTACGAGCAGTACTTC.

This clonotype showed up many times. The chain couples TRBV13 to TRBJ2-7, with 9 bases that match TRBD2. Germline CDR1 and CDR2: PRHDT and FYEKMQ (reference sequence). CDR3 length: 15 amino acids. V dropped 5 bases and J dropped 6; count of bases not matched to a gene: 11. The CDR3 spells CASSQVPSGMSEQYF. DNA for the CDR3: TGTGCCAGCAGCCAAGTCCCTAGCGGGATGAGCGAGCAGTACTTC.

A note on this clonotype: Just one base apart from a much larger clone, this may be a read error. The chain joins TRBV29-1 to TRBJ1-2, with D unclear. CDR3 size: 14 residues. CDR1 is SQVTM, CDR2 ANQGSEA, per germline. The CDR3: CSVEDPEANYGYAF. CDR3 coding DNA: TGCAGCGTTGAAGATCCAGAAGCAAACTATGGCTACGCCTTC.

This chain links TRBV4-1 with TRBJ2-3, with 8 bases matching TRBD1. Germline V CDR1 and CDR2: MGHRA, YSYEKL. The CDR3 is 17 residues long. Trimming took 3 bases from V and 4 from J; bases not matched to a gene: 12. DNA of the CDR3: TGCGCCAGCAGCCACGTCGCGACAGGGGTTTTTTCAGATACGCAGTATTTT. It yields the protein CASSHVATGVFSDTQYF.

Many counts were recorded for this clonotype. This chain connects TRBV7-6 to TRBJ2-4, with 9 nucleotides matching TRBD1. V lost 1 base and J lost 6; bases outside the gene matches: 1. The CDR3 runs to 14 residues. Germline V CDR1 and CDR2: SGHVS, FNYEAQ. For the CDR3, the DNA is TGTGCCAGCAGCTTAGAGACAGGGGGAAACATTCAGTACTTC. Translated: CASSLETGGNIQYF.

To note about this clonotype: This may arise from a read error, as a much more abundant clone is one base away. The CDR3, as DNA: TGTGCCAACAGCGCCGAACAGGGGGCCTTAACAGATACGCAGTATTTT. It encodes CANSAEQGALTDTQYF. The rearrangement uses TRBV9 and TRBJ2-3, with 9 bases that match TRBD1. This CDR3 region has 16 residues. Germline V gene data show CDR1 as SGDLS and CDR2 as YYNGEE.

This clonotype was counted once. This chain joins TRBV20-1 and TRBJ1-1; D gene ambiguous. CDR1 DFQATT and CDR2 SNEGSKA come from the germline V gene (reference sequence). This CDR3 is 13 amino acids long. V gave up 0 bases and J gave up 5 bases, with 10 bases separating them. The CDR3 nucleotides are TGCAGTGCTAGAGATGTACGGGTAACTGAAGCTTTCTTT. Its translation is CSARDVRVTEAFF.